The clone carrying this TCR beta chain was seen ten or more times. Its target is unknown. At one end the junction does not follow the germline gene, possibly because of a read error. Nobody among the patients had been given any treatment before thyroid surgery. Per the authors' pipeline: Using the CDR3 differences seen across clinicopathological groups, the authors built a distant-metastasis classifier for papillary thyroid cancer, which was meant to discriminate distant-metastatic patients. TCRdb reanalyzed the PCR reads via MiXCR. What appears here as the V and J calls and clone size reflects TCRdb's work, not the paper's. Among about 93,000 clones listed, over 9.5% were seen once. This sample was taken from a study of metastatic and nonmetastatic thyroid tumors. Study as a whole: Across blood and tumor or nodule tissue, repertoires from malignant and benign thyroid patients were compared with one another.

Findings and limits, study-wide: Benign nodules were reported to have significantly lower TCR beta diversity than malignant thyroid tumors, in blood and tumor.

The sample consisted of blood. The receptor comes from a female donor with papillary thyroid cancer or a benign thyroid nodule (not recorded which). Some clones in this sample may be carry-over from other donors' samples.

The CDR3 sequence: CASSLDRDRPSVF. The CDR3 DNA sequence: TGTGCCAGCAGCCTGGACAGGGATCGCCCAAGTGTCTTC. The V and J genes are TRBV7-2 and TRBJ2-1; 8 positions agree with TRBD1. The germline CDR1 and CDR2 sequences are SGHTA and FQGNSA. This CDR3 has 13 amino acids.